Shown below are 30 T cell receptor beta chains from a single sample sequenced in a study of T cells after yellow fever vaccination. Using its own MiXCR run on the 5' RACE reads, TCRdb lists one record per CDR3 protein. The repertoire has under 250,000 distinct CDR3 sequences, roughly 3.3% of them found once; the top ten carry 3.2%. Sequencing used CD4+ T cells sorted from PBMCs, obtained 10 days after the yellow fever booster vaccination. The source of these receptors is a young man who received the YFV17D yellow fever vaccine.

This chain uses TRBV2 with TRBJ1-2; TRBD1 aligns across 10 bases. V trimming: 8 bases; J trimming: 8 bases; junction bases outside the gene matches: 8. The CDR3 is made up of 13 amino acids. The germline gives CDR1 SNHLY, CDR2 FYNNEI. CDR3 bases: TGTGCCAGCGGAACGACAGGGGGCCGGGGCTACACCTTC. As protein: CASGTTGGRGYTF.

This clonotype appeared many times. The genes are TRBV7-2 and TRBJ2-5; no definite D call. Germline V gene sequence: CDR1 SGHTA, CDR2 FQGNSA. This CDR3 has 12 residues. V was pared by 7 bases and J by 1 base, with 7 bases between. The CDR3 sequence is CASTAVQETQYF. The CDR3 region has the DNA TGTGCCAGCACGGCGGTCCAAGAGACCCAGTACTTC. The full variable domain, in which reference TRBV7-2 and TRBJ2-5 provide the parts outside the CDR3, is GAGVSQSPSNKVTEKGKDVELRCDPISGHTALYWYRQSLGQGLEFLIYFQGNSAPDKSGLPSDRFSAERTGGSVSTLTIQRTQQEDSAVYLCASTAVQETQYFGPGTRLLVL.

The chain uses TRBV7-6 and TRBJ2-7; 8 bases are shared with TRBD1. Germline loops: CDR1 SGHVS, CDR2 FNYEAQ. This CDR3 contains 15 residues. The CDR3: CASSGRQGSSYVQYV. The CDR3 DNA reads as TGTGCCAGCAGCGGCCGACAGGGGAGCTCCTACGTGCAGTACGTC.

This clonotype was detected ten times or more. For the CDR3, the DNA is TGCAGCGCCACCGGAGGACTAGCGGGGGCGACAGATACGCAGTATTTT. As protein: CSATGGLAGATDTQYF. V gene TRBV29-1 combines with J gene TRBJ2-3; 13 bases fit TRBD2. This CDR3 region has 16 residues. Per germline, CDR1 SQVTM and CDR2 ANQGSEA. J lost 3 bases, V lost 7 bases, and 10 bases had no gene match.

This clonotype was seen ten or more times. The J gene is TRBJ2-5, the V gene TRBV10-3; no reliable D call. The CDR3 has 12 residues. Per the germline V gene, CDR1 is ENHRY and CDR2 is SYGVKD. V lost 2 bases and J lost 4, with 5 bases in between. This CDR3 is CAISEDGETQYF. DNA of the CDR3: TGTGCCATCAGTGAGGATGGAGAGACCCAGTACTTC.

Ten or more counts support this clonotype. The chain has TRBV20-1 and TRBJ2-1, with 16 bases that match TRBD2. The trim removed 3 bases at V and 7 bases at J, leaving 3 bases unmatched. The CDR3 spans 15 residues. From germline, CDR1 is DFQATT and CDR2 SNEGSKA (reference sequence). The CDR3 DNA is TGCAGTGCTAGGAGGGGACTAGCGGGGGGGAATGAGCAGTTCTTC. Protein: CSARRGLAGGNEQFF.

In this sample, this clonotype turned up a few times. The rearrangement uses TRBV7-9 and TRBJ2-5; a possible D gene is TRBD2 (5 bases). With 5 bases removed from V and 5 bases from J, the gap between germline ends came to 12 bases. Germline CDR1 reads SEHNR; CDR2 reads FQNEAQ (reference sequence). The CDR3 runs to 13 residues. The CDR3 is CASSVPKRETQYF. The DNA of the CDR3 is TGTGCCAGCAGCGTACCGAAGCGGGAGACCCAGTACTTC.

This clonotype was observed at least ten times. The chain joins TRBV20-1 to TRBJ2-5, with D possibly called TRBD1 or TRBD2 (6 bases each). The germline CDR1 and CDR2 sequences are DFQATT and SNEGSKA (reference sequence). V was trimmed by 0 bases and J by 4 bases, leaving 12 bases between them. This CDR3 region has 14 residues. The CDR3 coding sequence is TGCAGTGCTAGAGATGCCCGGGGGCGAGAGACCCAGTACTTC. Translated: CSARDARGRETQYF.

This chain uses TRBV20-1 with TRBJ1-3; D uncertain. This CDR3 is 12 amino acids long. In germline, CDR1 is DFQATT, CDR2 SNEGSKA (reference sequence). Trimming removed 5 bases at V and 0 bases at J, with 5 bases between. CDR3 in DNA: TGCAGTGCTGAGGGCTCTGGAAACACCATATATTTT. Its protein is CSAEGSGNTIYF.

This chain connects TRBV14 to TRBJ2-4; weak D call: TRBD1 (6 bases). Germline assignment: CDR1 SGHDN and CDR2 FVKESK. The CDR3 has 16 residues. Trimming pared 4 bases from V and 1 base from J, leaving 14 bases between. The CDR3 bases are TGTGCCAGCAGCCTGACAGGATCGGGGGCCAAAAACATTCAGTACTTC. It codes for CASSLTGSGAKNIQYF.

The sample holds a few counts of this clonotype. This rearrangement joins TRBV5-1 to TRBJ1-1, with 7 positions matching TRBD1. Per the germline V gene, CDR1 is SGHRS and CDR2 is YFSETQ. CDR3 length equals 11 residues. V shed 6 bases and J 6 bases; nucleotides not matched to a gene: 2. The CDR3: CASTGQAEAFF. CDR3 coding DNA: TGCGCCAGCACCGGACAGGCTGAAGCTTTCTTT.

This clonotype was observed a few times. This sequence joins TRBV5-1 and TRBJ1-1; D is unresolved. The ends were cut back, 3 bases at V and 3 bases at J, with 12 bases in the middle. Germline V gene sequence: CDR1 SGHRS, CDR2 YFSETQ. The CDR3 is 14 residues long. CDR3 DNA sequence: TGCGCCAGCAGCTCGGACTGGGGAGACACTGAAGCTTTCTTT. Protein product: CASSSDWGDTEAFF.

This clonotype showed up many times. This chain uses TRBV29-1 with TRBJ1-1; D not resolved. In germline, CDR1 is SQVTM, CDR2 ANQGSEA. CDR3 length equals 13 residues. V lost 4 bases and J lost 0, with 9 bases in between. CDR3 sequence: CSVAGRLNTEAFF. The DNA of the CDR3 is TGCAGCGTTGCCGGCAGATTGAACACTGAAGCTTTCTTT.

The rearrangement uses TRBV20-1 and TRBJ2-5, with TRBD1 as a possible D gene (7 bases). Germline V gives CDR1 DFQATT, CDR2 SNEGSKA (reference sequence). With 5 bases removed from V and 5 bases from J, the gap between germline ends came to 15 bases. CDR3 length: 13 amino acids. Here the CDR3 DNA reads TGCAGTGCTGGGAGGACAGGTCCTGAGACCCAGTACTTC. Amino acid sequence: CSAGRTGPETQYF.

This clonotype was counted ten times or more. The chain has TRBV6-1 and TRBJ2-5; D perhaps matches TRBD2 (6 bases). There are 13 residues in the CDR3. The V end was cut by 4 bases, the J end by 4 bases, with 10 bases between. From germline, CDR1 is MNHNS and CDR2 SASEGT. The CDR3 is CASSVGGGETQYF. CDR3 nucleotide sequence: TGTGCCAGCAGTGTGGGGGGTGGAGAGACCCAGTACTTC.

The chain couples TRBV7-2 to TRBJ2-1; TRBD2 might be the D (6 bases). V lost 5 bases and J lost 6, with 17 bases in between. This CDR3 contains 15 residues. Germline CDR1 and CDR2: SGHTA and FQGNSA. For the CDR3, the DNA is TGTGCCAGCAGCCTTGGAGGGCTTTCGGTCAATGAGCAGTTCTTC. Translation gives CASSLGGLSVNEQFF.

The chain links TRBV5-4 to TRBJ2-7, with 8 bases that match TRBD1. The CDR3 covers 12 residues. Germline loops: CDR1 SGHNT, CDR2 YYREEE (reference sequence). V dropped 4 bases and J dropped 9; count of bases not matched to a gene: 6. The chain's CDR3 is CASSQGAGRQYV. Written as DNA, the CDR3 is TGTGCCAGCAGCCAGGGGGCGGGGAGGCAGTACGTC.

Worth noting for this clonotype: This could be a read error, since a much larger clone is one nucleotide away. This sequence joins TRBV7-2 and TRBJ1-4; D unresolved. Germline V lookup: CDR1 SGHTA, CDR2 FQGNSA. CDR3 length equals 13 residues. CDR3 nucleotide sequence: TGTGCCAGCAGCGCTGCAACTTATGAAAAACTGTTTTTT. This translates into CASSAATYEKLFF.

This clonotype turned up a few times. The chain has TRBV20-1 and TRBJ2-7, with D possibly being TRBD2 (6 bases). Germline CDR1 is DFQATT and CDR2 is SNEGSKA (reference sequence). The length of the CDR3 is 12 residues. V lost 6 bases to trimming and J lost 6 bases, with 15 bases between them. CDR3 region: CSAQGVTSEQYF. CDR3 coding DNA: TGCAGTGCCCAAGGGGTGACTAGCGAGCAGTACTTC.

This clonotype has a handful of counts. The chain combines TRBV29-1 with TRBJ2-3; 10 positions agree with TRBD2. Germline CDR1 SQVTM, CDR2 ANQGSEA. Germline trimming cut 6 bases from V and 3 bases from J; bases unmatched to any gene: 6. This CDR3 contains 14 residues. The CDR3 bases are TGCAGCGTCGAGAGCGGGGGGGCGACAGATACGCAGTATTTT. It yields the protein CSVESGGATDTQYF.

This clonotype was counted a few times. The chain recombines TRBV5-6 with TRBJ1-1; the match to TRBD1 covers 7 bases. The CDR3 totals 18 residues. Losses at the gene ends were 4 bases for V and 3 bases for J; bases not matched to a gene: 18. Germline values: CDR1 SGHDT, CDR2 YYEEEE. Written as DNA, the CDR3 is TGTGCCAGCAGCACTACCAGGGGCAGGGGGGTAAGGGACACTGAAGCTTTCTTT. Protein sequence: CASSTTRGRGVRDTEAFF.

This clonotype turned up a few times. V is TRBV4-2 and J is TRBJ2-5; no reliable D call. The CDR3 sequence is 14 residues long. V was pared by 0 bases and J by 5 bases, with 10 bases between. CDR1 LGHNA and CDR2 YNFKEQ come from the germline V gene. CDR3 DNA sequence: TGTGCCAGCAGCCAAGAGGGGATTTGGGAGACCCAGTACTTC. This translates into CASSQEGIWETQYF.

Only a few counts were recorded for this clonotype. The genes are TRBV7-2 and TRBJ2-2; TRBD1 agrees at 9 bases. Losses at the gene ends were 0 bases for V and 4 bases for J; bases not matched to a gene: 0. The length of the CDR3 is 15 residues. Looked up from germline, CDR1 is SGHTA and CDR2 is FQGNSA. CDR3 loop: CASSLATGGTGELFF. The CDR3 DNA is TGTGCCAGCAGCTTAGCGACAGGGGGCACCGGGGAGCTGTTTTTT.

This clonotype was observed a few times. The chain is built from TRBV29-1 and TRBJ1-2, with a possible D match to TRBD1 (6 bases). The V end was cut by 3 bases, the J end by 4 bases, with 18 bases between. CDR1 is SQVTM, CDR2 ANQGSEA, per germline. The CDR3 sequence is 15 residues long. Here the CDR3 reads CSVDSGVAGRYGYTF. The CDR3 DNA sequence: TGCAGCGTTGATTCAGGGGTGGCAGGCCGCTATGGCTACACCTTC. The full variable domain, in which reference TRBV29-1 and TRBJ1-2 provide the parts outside the CDR3, is SAVISQKPSRDICQRGTSLTIQCQVDSQVTMMFWYRQQPGQSLTLIATANQGSEATYESGFVIDKFPISRPNLTFSTLTVSNMSPEDSSIYLCSVDSGVAGRYGYTFGSGTRLTVV.

The rearrangement joins TRBV29-1 to TRBJ2-7, with a possible D match to TRBD1 (6 bases). CDR3 length equals 15 residues. CDR1 and CDR2 (germline): SQVTM, ANQGSEA. V was trimmed by 4 bases and J by 0 bases, leaving 16 bases between them. DNA of the CDR3: TGCAGCGTTGCTTCCGGGACAAGGAGCTCCTACGAGCAGTACTTC. Translating gives CSVASGTRSSYEQYF.

This clonotype was detected many times. The V and J genes are TRBV7-2 and TRBJ2-3; 10 positions agree with TRBD2. CDR1 and CDR2 (germline): SGHTA, FQGNSA. V lost 1 base and J lost 5; bases outside the gene matches: 9. The CDR3 spans 17 residues. DNA of the CDR3: TGTGCCAGCAGCTTAGGCATAAGCGGGGGGGCCGTAGATACGCAGTATTTT. Translating it yields CASSLGISGGAVDTQYF. The full variable domain, in which reference TRBV7-2 and TRBJ2-3 provide the parts outside the CDR3, is GAGVSQSPSNKVTEKGKDVELRCDPISGHTALYWYRQSLGQGLEFLIYFQGNSAPDKSGLPSDRFSAERTGGSVSTLTIQRTQQEDSAVYLCASSLGISGGAVDTQYFGPGTRLTVL.

This clonotype came up many times. The chain employs TRBV10-3 and TRBJ1-5; 8 positions agree with TRBD1. CDR3 length: 13 residues. V lost 6 bases, J lost 4 bases, and 2 bases stayed unmatched. In germline, CDR1 is ENHRY, CDR2 SYGVKD. In DNA form, the CDR3 reads TGTGCCATCAGGGGACAGGCTAATCAGCCCCAGCATTTT. Translated, it gives CAIRGQANQPQHF.

Ten or more counts support this clonotype. The junction departs from the called germline gene at one end, perhaps through a read error. For the CDR3, the DNA is TGTGTCAGCAGCCCCCTCGAGAGGCTAGCGGGCTTGGGAGATACGCAGTATTTT. As protein: CVSSPLERLAGLGDTQYF. The chain combines TRBV11-2 with TRBJ2-3; 8 nucleotides match TRBD2. The germline V gene has CDR1 SGHAT and CDR2 FQNNGV. The CDR3 is made up of 18 amino acids.

In its sample, this clonotype was seen many times. The V call is TRBV7-6, the J call TRBJ2-2; D not resolved. The CDR3 loop spans 15 amino acids. Trimming removed 0 bases at V and 6 bases at J, with 11 bases between. Germline CDR1 reads SGHVS; CDR2 reads FNYEAQ. CDR3 region: CASSLAATYPGELFF. The CDR3 DNA is TGTGCCAGCAGCTTAGCGGCAACATACCCCGGGGAGCTGTTTTTT.

This chain connects TRBV7-2 to TRBJ2-3, with 8 bases that match TRBD2. Germline lookup yields CDR1 SGHTA and CDR2 FQGNSA. V gave up 1 base and J gave up 9 bases; unmatched junction bases: 9. The CDR3 has 15 amino acids. The CDR3 region is CASSLDGSGVMTQYF. The CDR3 DNA is TGTGCCAGCAGCTTAGATGGTAGCGGGGTAATGACGCAGTATTTT. The full variable domain, with the rest looked up from reference TRBV7-2 and TRBJ2-3, is GAGVSQSPSNKVTEKGKDVELRCDPISGHTALYWYRQSLGQGLEFLIYFQGNSAPDKSGLPSDRFSAERTGGSVSTLTIQRTQQEDSAVYLCASSLDGSGVMTQYFGPGTRLTVL.